Listed below are T cell receptor beta chains from one sample, sequenced in a study of cytomegalovirus exposure and HLA in healthy donors. The table came from immunoSEQ multiplex PCR; TCRdb's copy has only in-frame clones and leaves some out. The table has 130,000 to 150,000 clones, roughly 9.4% seen once. The sequencing sample was made of PBMCs. Source of these receptors: a male donor in good health and CMV-seronegative. The CDR3 runs from the conserved cysteine through the conserved F or W. Fields, in order: V gene, D gene, clone size, J gene, CDR3 DNA, CDR3 protein. D genes are given only for firm matches. Some rows have no size entry. The others give once, few or many, or a class for an expanded clone.

TRBV1	NA	few	TRBJ2-2	TGCACCAGCAGCCGGACTAGCGGGTCCCCGAACACCGGGGAGCTGTTTTTT	CTSSRTSGSPNTGELFF
TRBV18	NA	few	TRBJ1-1	TGTGCCAGCTCACCGGGGCAGGGCGGCCCCGCTTTCTTT	CASSPGQGGPAFF
TRBV2	NA	few	TRBJ1-1	TGTGCCAGCATGACAGATTGGAACACTGAAGCTTTCTTT	CASMTDWNTEAFF
TRBV5-6	NA	few	TRBJ2-2	TGTGCCAGCAGCTTCTTTGGGGGCCGGGCGAACACCGGGGAGCTGTTTTTT	CASSFFGGRANTGELFF
TRBV5-4	NA	NA	TRBJ2-2	TGTGCCAGCAGCTTGGACGGGATCACCGGGGAGCTGTTTTTT	CASSLDGITGELFF
TRBV4-2	NA	few	TRBJ1-1	TGTGCCAGCAGCCAAGATCGCGGGGCCGTGCGCACTGAAGCTTTCTTT	CASSQDRGAVRTEAFF
TRBV6-1	NA	NA	TRBJ2-5	TGTGCCAGCAGTGAAACCAGACTGCCCTTCCAAGAGACCCAGTACTTC	CASSETRLPFQETQYF
TRBV15	TRBD2	NA	TRBJ2-3	TGTGCCACCAGCAGAGATTTGGGTTCGGGACTAAGCACAGATACGCAGTATTTT	CATSRDLGSGLSTDTQYF
TRBV25-1	TRBD2	NA	TRBJ2-2	TGTGCCAGCAGTGAAGGGAGGGCTGGGGAGCTGTTTTTT	CASSEGRAGELFF
TRBV7-3	TRBD1	few	TRBJ1-2	TGTGCCAGCAGCTTAAGCGGACAGGGGGACTACACCTTC	CASSLSGQGDYTF
TRBV6-4	TRBD1	NA	TRBJ2-1	TGTGCCAGCAGGCCGACAGGGGGCCATGAGCAGTTCTTC	CASRPTGGHEQFF
TRBV5-1	TRBD1	NA	TRBJ2-7	TGCGCCAGCAGCGGGGGACAGAGGGACGGTGAGCAGTACTTC	CASSGGQRDGEQYF
TRBV5-1	TRBD1	NA	TRBJ2-1	TGCGCCAGCAGCGTGGGGACAGCCTTCAATGAGCAGTTCTTC	CASSVGTAFNEQFF
TRBV4-2	TRBD1	NA	TRBJ1-2	TGTGCCAGCAGCCAAGATGGAGGGGGCCGAAACTATGGCTACACCTTC	CASSQDGGGRNYGYTF
TRBV28	NA	NA	TRBJ2-1	TGTGCCAGCAGTTTTAGTGGCAATGAGCAGTTCTTC	CASSFSGNEQFF
TRBV30	NA	few	TRBJ2-3	TGTGCCTGGCAACAGGCCCCAGCGTCCCCAGATACGCAGTATTTT	CAWQQAPASPDTQYF
TRBV11-2	TRBD1	NA	TRBJ2-1	TGTGCCAGCAGCCTCCCTGGACAGGGGAAGTATGAGCAGTTCTTC	CASSLPGQGKYEQFF
TRBV18	NA	few	TRBJ1-1	TGTGCCAGCTCACCGCAGGTCGAGAACACTGAAGCTTTCTTT	CASSPQVENTEAFF
TRBV6-6	NA	few	TRBJ1-1	TGTGCCAGCAGTTACTTCAGGAACACTGAAGCTTTCTTT	CASSYFRNTEAFF
TRBV7-9	NA	few	TRBJ2-7	TGTGCCAGCAGCTCTGGCAGGGATACCTACGAGCAGTACTTC	CASSSGRDTYEQYF
TRBV5-4	TRBD1	NA	TRBJ2-2	TGTGCCAGCAGCTCCAACAGGGGGCGACCCGGGGAGCTGTTTTTT	CASSSNRGRPGELFF
TRBV4-3	NA	NA	TRBJ2-7	TGCGCCAGCAGCCCTGGAGGAGTAAAATCCTACGAGCAGTACTTC	CASSPGGVKSYEQYF
TRBV27	NA	few	TRBJ2-7	TGTGCCAGCAGTTTCCGACAGGACCTCTCCTACGAGCAGTACTTC	CASSFRQDLSYEQYF
TRBV10-3	NA	few	TRBJ2-4	TGTGCCATCAGTGAGTCGTCTGTAGCCAAAAACATTCAGTACTTC	CAISESSVAKNIQYF
TRBV6-1	NA	NA	TRBJ2-1	TGTGCCAGCAGTGGGGGGCGGAACAATGAGCAGTTCTTC	CASSGGRNNEQFF
TRBV27	TRBD1	NA	TRBJ1-3	TGTGCCAGCAGTCCATCGGACAGGCTCTCTGGAAACACCATATATTTT	CASSPSDRLSGNTIYF
TRBV28	NA	few	TRBJ2-3	TGTGCCAGCAGTGACAGGTCTAGCACAGATACGCAGTATTTT	CASSDRSSTDTQYF
TRBV11-3	NA	NA	TRBJ1-5	TGTGCCAGCAGCTTAGAGTTAAGGGGAAATCAGCCCCAGCATTTT	CASSLELRGNQPQHF
TRBV7-2	TRBD2	few	TRBJ2-7	TGTGCCAGCAGCTTAACGGGGGGATACGAGCAGTACTTC	CASSLTGGYEQYF
TRBV6-5	TRBD1	few	TRBJ2-7	TGTGCCAGCAGCCGCGACAGGGTACGCTACGAGCAGTACTTC	CASSRDRVRYEQYF
TRBV9	TRBD1	NA	TRBJ2-5	TGTGCCAGCAGCCGCGGACAGGGGATACAAGAGACCCAGTACTTC	CASSRGQGIQETQYF
TRBV4-3	TRBD2	few	TRBJ2-3	TGCGCCAGCAGCCCGACTAGCGGGGGCCGGTTTTACACAGATACGCAGTATTTT	CASSPTSGGRFYTDTQYF
TRBV28	TRBD2	few	TRBJ2-5	TGTGCCAGCAGTTTAGAGCGGGGGGGGGTCATGAAGACCCAGTACTTC	CASSLERGGVMKTQYF
TRBV7-2	NA	few	TRBJ2-1	TGTGCCAGCAGCTTAGACTCCGGTTACAATGAGCAGTTCTTC	CASSLDSGYNEQFF
TRBV28	TRBD2	NA	TRBJ2-7	TGTGCTGTTAGCGGGAGGGCCGAAGAGCAGTACTTC	CAVSGRAEEQYF
TRBV14	TRBD1	few	TRBJ2-1	TGTGCCAGCAGCCAAGGGACAGGCGCGCGCCCTTTATACAATGAGCAGTTCTTC	CASSQGTGARPLYNEQFF
TRBV7-9	NA	few	TRBJ1-5	TGTGCCAGCAGCTGGGGAGAGGCCTCGACGCCCCAGCATTTT	CASSWGEASTPQHF
TRBV28	NA	NA	TRBJ1-2	TGTGCCAGCAGCTCGGGGGGGGCTAACTATGGCTACACCTTC	CASSSGGANYGYTF
TRBV27	TRBD1	NA	TRBJ2-1	TGTGCCAGCAGTTTCCTTGGACAGGGAGTCCACAATGAGCAGTTCTTC	CASSFLGQGVHNEQFF
TRBV18	NA	NA	TRBJ2-3	TGTGCCAGCTCACCGACAGGGACTTACACAGATACGCAGTATTTT	CASSPTGTYTDTQYF
TRBV12-1	NA	NA	TRBJ1-1	TGTGCCAGCAGCTCCCAGGTAGTGAACACTGAAGCTTTCTTT	CASSSQVVNTEAFF
TRBV6-5	NA	few	TRBJ1-3	TGTGCCAGCAGTTACTCCGGGTTATCTGGAAACACCATATATTTT	CASSYSGLSGNTIYF
TRBV5-1	NA	few	TRBJ1-5	TGCGCCAGCAGCTTGACAGGGAGCGGCCAGCCCCAGCATTTT	CASSLTGSGQPQHF
TRBV27	TRBD1	few	TRBJ1-2	TGTGCCAGCAGTAATACAGGGGGCAGAAGATATGGCTACACCTTC	CASSNTGGRRYGYTF
TRBV4-2	TRBD2	NA	TRBJ2-7	TGTGCCAGCACCCCGGGACTAGCGGAGTCCTACGAGCAGTACTTC	CASTPGLAESYEQYF
TRBV7-2	NA	few	TRBJ2-5	TGTGCCAGCGCGGACGGGCACAGGTACCAAGAGACCCAGTACTTC	CASADGHRYQETQYF
TRBV27	TRBD1	NA	TRBJ2-7	TGTGCCAGCAGTCACCTTGCCGGGACAGGGCGGTACGAGCAGTACTTC	CASSHLAGTGRYEQYF
TRBV21-1	NA	NA	TRBJ1-2	TGTGCCAGCAGCAAATGGGAGGAGGGCTACTATGGCTACACCTTC	CASSKWEEGYYGYTF
TRBV6-5	NA	NA	TRBJ2-7	TGTGCCAGCAGTTACTCGGGCGATAGCTACGAGCAGTACTTC	CASSYSGDSYEQYF
TRBV19	TRBD1	few	TRBJ2-7	TGTGCCAGTAGTACTTCAGGGGGCAATTCCTACGAGCAGTACTTC	CASSTSGGNSYEQYF
TRBV4-2	NA	few	TRBJ2-5	TGTGCCAGCAGCCAACATTCTGGTACGCCAGGGGAGCGGGAGACCCAGTACTTC	CASSQHSGTPGERETQYF